Following are 22 T cell receptor beta chains from one sample sequenced in a study of T-cell memory formation after mild COVID-19. From the 5' RACE reads, TCRdb called clonotypes with MiXCR, one entry per CDR3 protein. Of under 300,000 distinct CDR3 sequences listed, 16% are singletons. The sequenced sample consisted of PBMCs or a T cell subset sorted from them (not recorded which). Source of these receptors: a man between 18 and 35 years old who had mild COVID-19 (a few samples of this study predate the infection). Cell type and time point are not known.

This clonotype was detected a few times. This chain uses TRBV1 with TRBJ2-7; the DNA was not used to check the table's D call, TRBD1. TRBV1 is deemed a pseudogene. This CDR3 has 13 amino acids. Here the CDR3 DNA reads TGCACCAGCAGCTCCGGGAACCAAGGCGAGCAGTACGTC. As protein: CTSSSGNQGEQYV.

This clonotype was recorded many times. J is TRBJ2-2 and V is TRBV12-3 or TRBV12-4; D may be TRBD1 or TRBD2 (5 bases each). V was cut by 5 bases and J by 3 bases, with 16 bases left in between. This CDR3 is built from 16 residues. CDR3 amino acids: CASSPRLRGDTGELFF. Written as DNA, the CDR3 is TGTGCCAGCAGTCCCCGGTTACGGGGCGACACCGGGGAGCTGTTTTTT.

The chain recombines TRBV19 with TRBJ2-2, with 8 bases identical to TRBD1. Germline V gives CDR1 LNHDA, CDR2 SQIVND (reference sequence). V was clipped by 5 bases and J by 3 bases; unmatched bases: 8. The CDR3 runs 16 residues. The chain's CDR3 is CASSRRTGLYTGELFF. The CDR3, as DNA: TGTGCCAGTAGTCGACGGACAGGGCTCTACACCGGGGAGCTGTTTTTT. Filled out from reference TRBV19 and TRBJ2-2, the complete variable domain reads DGGITQSPKYLFRKEGQNVTLSCEQNLNHDAMYWYRQDPGQGLRLIYYSQIVNDFQKGDIAEGYSVSREKKESFPLTVTSAQKNPTAFYLCASSRRTGLYTGELFFGEGSRLTVL.

CDR3 protein: CSAKLSTYYGYTF. The CDR3, as DNA: TGCAGTGCTAAACTCTCCACATACTATGGCTACACCTTC. The chain has TRBV20-1 and TRBJ1-2; D is undetermined. CDR3 length: 13 residues. V lost 4 bases and J 3 bases, leaving 12 bases between the germline ends. Germline V gene data show CDR1 as DFQATT and CDR2 as SNEGSKA (reference sequence).

This clonotype was found a few times. This chain uses TRBV4-3 with TRBJ1-1; 7 nucleotides match TRBD1. CDR3 length equals 17 residues. From germline, CDR1 is LGHNA and CDR2 YSLEER. Unmatched junction bases numbered 12, after V lost 4 bases and J lost 1 base. In DNA, the CDR3 is TGCGCCAGCAGCCCCGACAGGGTAAAGATCGGGAACACTGAAGCTTTCTTT. It encodes CASSPDRVKIGNTEAFF.

V gene TRBV6-2 or TRBV6-3 combines with J gene TRBJ2-7, with 13 bases fitting TRBD2. The germline V gene encodes CDR1 MNHEY and CDR2 SVGEGT. The CDR3 has 14 residues. The ends lost 7 bases at V and 10 bases at J; junction bases unmatched: 10. CDR3 nucleotide sequence: TGTGCCAGCACCCGTCCGGGACTAGCGGGGCGTCAGTACTTC. It yields the protein CASTRPGLAGRQYF.

This clonotype was counted a few times. The chain is built from TRBV5-4 and TRBJ2-2; tentatively, D is TRBD2 (6 bases). The V end was cut by 0 bases, the J end by 9 bases, with 15 bases between. The CDR3 loop spans 15 amino acids. CDR1 SGHNT and CDR2 YYREEE come from the germline V gene (reference sequence). The chain's CDR3 is CASSLDRSEGRELFF. The CDR3 region has the DNA TGTGCCAGCAGCTTGGACCGATCGGAGGGCCGGGAGCTGTTTTTT.

This clonotype is a singleton in its sample. This rearrangement joins TRBV19 to TRBJ2-3, with D uncertain. The CDR3 is 13 amino acids. V gave up 7 bases and J gave up 1 base, with 9 bases separating them. CDR1 and CDR2 (germline): LNHDA, SQIVND (reference sequence). CDR3 nucleotides: TGTGCCAGTATGGGTCGAGGCACAGATACGCAGTATTTT. It encodes CASMGRGTDTQYF.

The chain is built from TRBV20-1 and TRBJ2-5; D is possibly TRBD1 (6 bases). Between the trimmed V and J ends, which lost 6 bases and 0 bases, there was a span of 8 bases. Germline V gene sequence: CDR1 DFQATT, CDR2 SNEGSKA (reference sequence). CDR3 size: 12 residues. Here the CDR3 reads CSAGQYQETQYF. The CDR3 nucleotides are TGCAGTGCAGGACAGTACCAAGAGACCCAGTACTTC.

This clonotype was seen ten or more times. The V call is TRBV7-9, the J call TRBJ1-2; D not certain. Trimming stripped 4 bases from V and 4 bases from J, with 7 bases between. The CDR3 extends over 12 amino acids. Germline CDR1 SEHNR, CDR2 FQNEAQ (reference sequence). The CDR3 DNA reads as TGTGCCAGCAGCTCGGACTTCTATGGCTACACCTTC. It translates to CASSSDFYGYTF.

This clonotype was counted only a few times. The genes are TRBV12-3 or TRBV12-4 and TRBJ2-6; 9 nucleotides line up with TRBD1. The CDR3 runs to 16 residues. Unmatched junction bases numbered 6, after V lost 7 bases and J lost 2 bases. The CDR3 bases are TGTGCCAGCACCCTGGGGACAGGGACTGGGGCCAACGTCCTGACTTTC. This gives the protein CASTLGTGTGANVLTF.

This chain links TRBV12-3 or TRBV12-4 with TRBJ1-1, with D hard to call. The CDR3 runs 14 residues. Trimming removed 2 bases from V and 0 bases from J, with 7 bases in between. CDR3 nucleotides: TGTGCCAGCAGTTTAAGGGAAATGAACACTGAAGCTTTCTTT. It codes for CASSLREMNTEAFF.

This clonotype was observed a few times. This rearrangement joins TRBV14 to TRBJ1-1; 10 bases are shared with TRBD1. Germline assignment: CDR1 SGHDN and CDR2 FVKESK. This CDR3 region has 16 residues. V lost 4 bases to trimming and J lost 4 bases; unmatched junction nucleotides: 9. The CDR3 coding sequence is TGTGCCAGCAGCCGACGGCCCGGACAGGGGGGCACTGAAGCTTTCTTT. As protein: CASSRRPGQGGTEAFF.

The chain links TRBV7-2 to TRBJ1-1; 7 bases fit TRBD1. Trimming at V came to 5 bases and at J to 4 bases, leaving 13 bases not matched to a gene. This CDR3 spans 16 amino acids. CDR1 and CDR2 (germline): SGHTA, FQGNSA. Here the CDR3 DNA reads TGTGCCAGCAGCCCCCGCAGGGGGAAAGAGAGCACTGAAGCTTTCTTT. This codes for CASSPRRGKESTEAFF. Looking up the rest from reference TRBV7-2 and TRBJ1-1 gives the full variable domain: GAGVSQSPSNKVTEKGKDVELRCDPISGHTALYWYRQSLGQGLEFLIYFQGNSAPDKSGLPSDRFSAERTGGSVSTLTIQRTQQEDSAVYLCASSPRRGKESTEAFFGQGTRLTVV.

This rearrangement joins TRBV30 to TRBJ1-1; TRBD1 matches at 7 bases. The CDR3 spans 12 residues. The V gene end was trimmed by 2 bases and the J gene end by 6 bases; junction bases not matched to a gene: 3. CDR1 and CDR2 (germline): GTSNPN, SVGIG (reference sequence). For the CDR3, the DNA is TGTGCCTGGAGTTGGGACAGACCTGAAGCTTTCTTT. This translates into CAWSWDRPEAFF.

This clonotype has a count of ten or more. This chain joins TRBV5-5 and TRBJ2-1; 10 bases map to TRBD2. Germline trimming cut 4 bases from V and 4 bases from J; bases unmatched to any gene: 5. CDR1 and CDR2 (germline): SGHKS, YYEKEE (reference sequence). This CDR3 region has 15 residues. CDR3 residues: CASSQLAGSYNEQFF. CDR3 nucleotides: TGTGCCAGCAGCCAACTAGCGGGGTCTTACAATGAGCAGTTCTTC.

This clonotype was recorded a few times. The V gene is TRBV7-3, the J gene TRBJ1-1, with D possibly matching TRBD1 (5 bases). V dropped 4 bases and J dropped 4 bases, with 10 bases sitting between them. The CDR3 extends over 13 amino acids. Germline V gene lookup returns CDR1 SGHTA and CDR2 FQGTGA. CDR3 nucleotides: TGTGCCAGCAGCTATCAGGGTGGCACTGAAGCTTTCTTT. Translated: CASSYQGGTEAFF.

J is TRBJ2-4 and V is TRBV7-9; no reliable D call. The length of the CDR3 is 12 residues. Per the germline V gene, CDR1 is SEHNR and CDR2 is FQNEAQ (reference sequence). With 1 base removed from V and 13 bases from J, the gap between germline ends came to 11 bases. DNA for the CDR3: TGTGCCAGCAGCTTAGATGGTGGTTTACAGTACTTC. This encodes CASSLDGGLQYF.

The CDR3 here is CASSRLPATQYF. DNA for the CDR3: TGTGCCAGCAGCCGTCTGCCTGCGACCCAGTACTTC. The chain couples TRBV3-1 to TRBJ2-5; D is uncertain. Per germline, CDR1 LGHDT and CDR2 YNNKEL (reference sequence). The CDR3 is 12 amino acids. V was clipped by 4 bases and J by 7 bases, with 10 bases between them.

The rearrangement links TRBV12-3 or TRBV12-4 to TRBJ2-1, with D perhaps matching TRBD1 or TRBD2 (6 bases each). CDR3 length equals 14 residues. Trimming cost V 7 bases and J 5 bases, with 15 bases left between them. Written as DNA, the CDR3 is TGTGCCAGCACCTGGGGGGCTTCCAACAATGAGCAGTTCTTC. This sequence encodes CASTWGASNNEQFF.

This sequence joins TRBV7-9 and TRBJ2-5, with a weak D call TRBD1 (6 bases). The germline V gene has CDR1 SEHNR and CDR2 FQNEAQ (reference sequence). Trimming cost V 5 bases and J 4 bases, with 14 bases left between them. The CDR3 sequence is 14 residues long. The CDR3 nucleotides are TGTGCCAGCAGCCGCCGGCAGGGGCTAGAGACCCAGTACTTC. Amino acid sequence: CASSRRQGLETQYF.

The chain recombines TRBV7-2 with TRBJ2-1; D may be TRBD1 (6 bases). This CDR3 has 11 residues. The V and J ends lost 5 bases and 9 bases respectively, with 8 bases between them. The germline gives CDR1 SGHTA, CDR2 FQGNSA. The CDR3, as DNA: TGTGCCAGCAGCGGGGACACTGAGCAGTTCTTC. This sequence encodes CASSGDTEQFF.